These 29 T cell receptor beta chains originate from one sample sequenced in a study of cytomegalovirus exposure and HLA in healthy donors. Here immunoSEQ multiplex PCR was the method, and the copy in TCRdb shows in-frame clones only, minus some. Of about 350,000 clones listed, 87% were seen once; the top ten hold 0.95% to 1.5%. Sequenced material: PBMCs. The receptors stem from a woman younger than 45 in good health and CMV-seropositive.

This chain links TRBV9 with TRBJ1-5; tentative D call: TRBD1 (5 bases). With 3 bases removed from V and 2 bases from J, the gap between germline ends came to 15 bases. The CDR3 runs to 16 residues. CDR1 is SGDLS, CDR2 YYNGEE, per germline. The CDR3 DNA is TGTGCCAGCAGCGCCGGGGCGGGGGGTGGCAATCAGCCCCAGCATTTT. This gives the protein CASSAGAGGGNQPQHF.

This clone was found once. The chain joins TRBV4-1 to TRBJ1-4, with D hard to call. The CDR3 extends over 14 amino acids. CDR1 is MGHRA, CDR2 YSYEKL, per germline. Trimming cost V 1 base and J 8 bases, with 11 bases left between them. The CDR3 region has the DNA TGCGCCAGCAGCCAAGTGCCAGGCAGGGAAAAACTGTTTTTT. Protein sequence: CASSQVPGREKLFF.

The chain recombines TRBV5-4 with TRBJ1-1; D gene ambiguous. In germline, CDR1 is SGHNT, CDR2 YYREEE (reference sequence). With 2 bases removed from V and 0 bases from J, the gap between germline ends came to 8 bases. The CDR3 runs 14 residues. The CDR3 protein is CASSLEVLNTEAFF. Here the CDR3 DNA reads TGTGCCAGCAGCTTAGAGGTTTTGAACACTGAAGCTTTCTTT.

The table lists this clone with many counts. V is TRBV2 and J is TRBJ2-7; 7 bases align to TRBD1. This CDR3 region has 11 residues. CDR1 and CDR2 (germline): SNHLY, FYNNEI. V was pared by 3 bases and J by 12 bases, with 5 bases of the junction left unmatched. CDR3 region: CASSDGTVGYF. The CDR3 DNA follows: TGTGCCAGCAGTGATGGGACAGTTGGGTACTTC.

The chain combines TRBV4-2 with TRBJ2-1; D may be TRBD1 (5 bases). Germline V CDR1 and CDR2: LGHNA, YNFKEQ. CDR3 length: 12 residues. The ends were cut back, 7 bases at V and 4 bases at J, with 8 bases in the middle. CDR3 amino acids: CASTDRYNEQFF. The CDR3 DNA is TGTGCCAGCACCGACAGATACAATGAGCAGTTCTTC.

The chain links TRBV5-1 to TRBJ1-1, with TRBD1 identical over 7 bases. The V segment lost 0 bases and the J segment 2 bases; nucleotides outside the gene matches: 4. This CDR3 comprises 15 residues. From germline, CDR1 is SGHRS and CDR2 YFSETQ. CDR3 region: CASSLEGQYNTEAFF. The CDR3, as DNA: TGCGCCAGCAGCTTGGAGGGACAGTACAACACTGAAGCTTTCTTT. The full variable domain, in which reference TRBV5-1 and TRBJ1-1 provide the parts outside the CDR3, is KAGVTQTPRYLIKTRGQQVTLSCSPISGHRSVSWYQQTPGQGLQFLFEYFSETQRNKGNFPGRFSGRQFSNSRSEMNVSTLELGDSALYLCASSLEGQYNTEAFFGQGTRLTVV.

The CDR3 DNA reads as TGTGCCAGCAGTGAATTGGTCTCTGGCTACACCTTC. Amino acid sequence: CASSELVSGYTF. The chain joins TRBV6-1 to TRBJ1-2; D is unclear. V was cut by 2 bases and J by 7 bases, with 8 bases left in between. This CDR3 contains 12 residues. The germline CDR1 and CDR2 sequences are MNHNS and SASEGT.

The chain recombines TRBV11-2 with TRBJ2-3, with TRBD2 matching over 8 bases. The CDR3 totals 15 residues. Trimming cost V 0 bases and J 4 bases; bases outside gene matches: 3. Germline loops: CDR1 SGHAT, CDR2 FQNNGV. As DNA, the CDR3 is TGTGCCAGCAGCTTAGAAGGAGCGGGAGCAGATACGCAGTATTTT. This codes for CASSLEGAGADTQYF.

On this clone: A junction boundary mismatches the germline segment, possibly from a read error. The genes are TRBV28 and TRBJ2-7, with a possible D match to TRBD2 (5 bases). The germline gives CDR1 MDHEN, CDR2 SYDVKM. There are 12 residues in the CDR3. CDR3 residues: CASSPPTSDLHF. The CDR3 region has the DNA TGTGCCAGCAGTCCTCCTACTAGTGACTTGCACTTC. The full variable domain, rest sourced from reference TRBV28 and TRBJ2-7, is DVKVTQSSRYLVKRTGEKVFLECVQDMDHENMFWYRQDPGLGLRLIYFSYDVKMKEKGDIPEGYSVSREKKERFSLILESASTNQTSMYLCASSPPTSDLHFGPGTRLTVT.

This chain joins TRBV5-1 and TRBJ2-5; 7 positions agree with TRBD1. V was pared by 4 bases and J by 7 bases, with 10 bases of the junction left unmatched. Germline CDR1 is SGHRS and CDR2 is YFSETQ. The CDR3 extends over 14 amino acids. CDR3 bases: TGCGCCAGCAGCCCCGGACAGGCTGGCGGGACCCAGTACTTC. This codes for CASSPGQAGGTQYF.

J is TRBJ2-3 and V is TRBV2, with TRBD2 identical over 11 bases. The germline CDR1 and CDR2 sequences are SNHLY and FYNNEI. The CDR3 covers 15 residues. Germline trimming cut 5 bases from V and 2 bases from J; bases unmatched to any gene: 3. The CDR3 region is CASSLAGGYTDTQYF. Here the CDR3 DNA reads TGTGCCAGCAGTCTAGCGGGAGGTTACACAGATACGCAGTATTTT.

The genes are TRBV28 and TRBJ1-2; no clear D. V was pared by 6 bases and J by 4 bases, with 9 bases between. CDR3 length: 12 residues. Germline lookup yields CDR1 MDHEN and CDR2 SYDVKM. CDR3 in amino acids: CASSTKVYGYTF. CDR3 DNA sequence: TGTGCCAGCAGCACCAAGGTCTATGGCTACACCTTC.

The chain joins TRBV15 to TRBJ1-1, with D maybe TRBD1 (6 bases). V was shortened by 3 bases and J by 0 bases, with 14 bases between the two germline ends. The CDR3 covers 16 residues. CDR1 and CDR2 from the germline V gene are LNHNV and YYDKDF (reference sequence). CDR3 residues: CATSSRGDPLNTEAFF. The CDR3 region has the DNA TGTGCCACCAGCAGCAGGGGTGATCCCTTGAACACTGAAGCTTTCTTT.

CDR3 residues: CASSQEKGLNYEQYF. CDR3 DNA: TGCGCCAGCAGCCAAGAGAAGGGACTGAACTACGAGCAGTACTTC. This chain links TRBV4-3 with TRBJ2-7, with a weak D call TRBD2 (6 bases). CDR3 length: 15 residues. Trimming cost V 0 bases and J 3 bases, with 12 bases left between them. Germline V gene lookup returns CDR1 LGHNA and CDR2 YSLEER.

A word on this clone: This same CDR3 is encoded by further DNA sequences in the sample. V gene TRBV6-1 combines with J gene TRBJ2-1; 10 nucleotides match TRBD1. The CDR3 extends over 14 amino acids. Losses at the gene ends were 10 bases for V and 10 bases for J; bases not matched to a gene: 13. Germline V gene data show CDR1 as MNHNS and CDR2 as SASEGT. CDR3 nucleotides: TGTGCCACCTCCGGGACAGGGGTCACAAGCGAGCAGTTCTTC. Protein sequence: CATSGTGVTSEQFF.

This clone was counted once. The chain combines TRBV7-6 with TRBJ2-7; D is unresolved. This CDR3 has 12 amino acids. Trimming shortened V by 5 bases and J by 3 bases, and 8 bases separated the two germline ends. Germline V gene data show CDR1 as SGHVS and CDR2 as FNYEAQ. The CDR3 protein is CASSPTDYEQYF. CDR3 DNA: TGTGCCAGCAGCCCTACAGACTACGAGCAGTACTTC.

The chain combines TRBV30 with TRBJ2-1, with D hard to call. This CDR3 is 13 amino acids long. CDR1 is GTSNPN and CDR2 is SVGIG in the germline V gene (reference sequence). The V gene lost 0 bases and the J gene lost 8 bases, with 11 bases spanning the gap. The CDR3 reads CAWSVPIAHEQFF. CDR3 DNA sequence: TGTGCCTGGAGTGTTCCCATCGCACATGAGCAGTTCTTC.

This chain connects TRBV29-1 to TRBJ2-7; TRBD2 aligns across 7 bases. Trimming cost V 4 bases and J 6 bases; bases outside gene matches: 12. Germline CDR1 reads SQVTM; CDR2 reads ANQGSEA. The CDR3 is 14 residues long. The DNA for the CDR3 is TGCAGCGTTGCACTGCGGGAGACTCTACCCGAGCAGTACTTC. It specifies CSVALRETLPEQYF.

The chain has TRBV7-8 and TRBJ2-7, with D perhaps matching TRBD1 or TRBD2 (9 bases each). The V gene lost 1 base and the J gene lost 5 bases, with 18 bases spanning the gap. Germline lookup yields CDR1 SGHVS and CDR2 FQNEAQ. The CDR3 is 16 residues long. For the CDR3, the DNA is TGTGCCAGCAGCTTAGAGGACAGGGGACTAGCAAACGAGCAGTACTTC. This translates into CASSLEDRGLANEQYF. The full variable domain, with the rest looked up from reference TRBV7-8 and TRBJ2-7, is GAGVSQSPRYKVAKRGQDVALRCDPISGHVSLFWYQQALGQGPEFLTYFQNEAQLDKSGLPSDRFFAERPEGSVSTLKIQRTQQEDSAVYLCASSLEDRGLANEQYFGPGTRLTVT.

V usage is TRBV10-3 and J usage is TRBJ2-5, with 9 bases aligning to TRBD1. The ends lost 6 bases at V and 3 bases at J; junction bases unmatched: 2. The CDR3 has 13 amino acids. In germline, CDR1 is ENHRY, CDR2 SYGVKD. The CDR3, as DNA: TGTGCCATCAGAACAGGGGGCGAAGAGACCCAGTACTTC. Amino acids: CAIRTGGEETQYF.

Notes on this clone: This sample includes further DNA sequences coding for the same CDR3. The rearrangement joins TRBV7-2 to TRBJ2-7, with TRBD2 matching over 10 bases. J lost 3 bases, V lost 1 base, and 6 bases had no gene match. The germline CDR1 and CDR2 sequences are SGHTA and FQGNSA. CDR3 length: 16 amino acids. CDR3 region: CASSLGLAGVLYEQYF. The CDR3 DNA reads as TGTGCCAGCAGCTTAGGCCTAGCGGGAGTGCTCTACGAGCAGTACTTC.

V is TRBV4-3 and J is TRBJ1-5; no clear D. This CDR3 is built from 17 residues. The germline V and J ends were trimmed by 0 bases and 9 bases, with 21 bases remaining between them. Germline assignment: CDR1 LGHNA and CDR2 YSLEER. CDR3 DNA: TGCGCCAGCAGCCAAGATTGGTCAGCTGGTATGATGGGGCCCCAGCATTTT. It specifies CASSQDWSAGMMGPQHF.

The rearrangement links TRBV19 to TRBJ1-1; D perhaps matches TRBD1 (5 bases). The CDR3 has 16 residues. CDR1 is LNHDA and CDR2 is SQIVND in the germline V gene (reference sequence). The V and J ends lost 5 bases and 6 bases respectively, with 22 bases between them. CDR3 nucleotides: TGTGCCAGTAGTGTAAGAACCGGGACTGCGGTGCCTGAAGCTTTCTTT. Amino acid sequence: CASSVRTGTAVPEAFF.

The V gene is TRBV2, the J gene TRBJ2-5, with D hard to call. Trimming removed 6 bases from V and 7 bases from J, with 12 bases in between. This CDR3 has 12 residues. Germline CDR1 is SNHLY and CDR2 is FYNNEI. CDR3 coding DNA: TGTGCCAGCAGCCCAAGATGGAGGACCCAGTACTTC. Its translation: CASSPRWRTQYF.

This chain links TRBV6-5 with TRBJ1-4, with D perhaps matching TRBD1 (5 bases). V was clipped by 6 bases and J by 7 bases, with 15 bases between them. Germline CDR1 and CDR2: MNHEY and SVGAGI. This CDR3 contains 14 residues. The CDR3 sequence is CASSDAGRGEKLFF. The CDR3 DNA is TGTGCCAGCAGCGACGCAGGGAGGGGTGAAAAACTGTTTTTT.

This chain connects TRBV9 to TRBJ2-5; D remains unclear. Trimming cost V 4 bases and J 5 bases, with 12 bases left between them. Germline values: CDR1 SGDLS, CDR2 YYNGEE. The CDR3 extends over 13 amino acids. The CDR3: CASSPPEMETQYF. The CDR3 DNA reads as TGTGCCAGCAGCCCCCCCGAAATGGAGACCCAGTACTTC.

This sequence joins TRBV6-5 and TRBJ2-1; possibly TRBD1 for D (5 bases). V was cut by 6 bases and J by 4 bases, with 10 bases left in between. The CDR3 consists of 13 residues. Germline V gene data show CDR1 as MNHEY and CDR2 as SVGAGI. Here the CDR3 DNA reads TGTGCCAGCAGCCCTCAGGGTTACAATGAGCAGTTCTTC. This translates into CASSPQGYNEQFF.

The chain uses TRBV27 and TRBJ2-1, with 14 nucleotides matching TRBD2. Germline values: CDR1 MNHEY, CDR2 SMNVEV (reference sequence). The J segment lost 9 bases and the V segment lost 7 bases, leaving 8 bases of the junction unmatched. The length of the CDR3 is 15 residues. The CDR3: CASTAGTSGSIEQFF. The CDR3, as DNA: TGTGCCAGCACAGCTGGGACTAGCGGGAGTATTGAGCAGTTCTTC.

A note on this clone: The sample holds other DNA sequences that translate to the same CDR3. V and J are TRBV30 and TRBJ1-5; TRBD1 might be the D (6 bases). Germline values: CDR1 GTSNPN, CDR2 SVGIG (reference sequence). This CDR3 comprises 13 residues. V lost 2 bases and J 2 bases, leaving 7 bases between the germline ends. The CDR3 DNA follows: TGTGCCTGGAGTTCAGGGGGCAATCAGCCCCAGCATTTT. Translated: CAWSSGGNQPQHF.